This T cell receptor beta chain was profiled in a study of blood T cell repertoires in COVID-19. Study summary: From T cells, B-cell-depleted T cells, or PBMCs came the material, which was cDNA or gDNA.

The germline V gene has CDR1 LGHNT and CDR2 FRNRAP. Trimming left V 4 bases short and J 3 bases short, with 9 bases between. The CDR3 is 13 residues long. Measured with immunoSEQ multiplex PCR; TCRdb has only the in-frame clones, and not every one. The sample contains a few hundred thousand clones, around 84% of which appear only once. Within 2 weeks of study entry, exposed participants had contacted a PCR-confirmed or clinician-diagnosed COVID-19 case. This receptor was taken from a woman aged 45-59 years who had been exposed to COVID-19. Material for sequencing was PBMCs or T cells enriched from blood (not recorded which). The rearrangement uses TRBV12-5 and TRBJ1-1; D remains ambiguous. This CDR3 is CASGSLPDTEAFF. The CDR3, as DNA: TGTGCTAGTGGTTCCCTTCCGGACACTGAAGCTTTCTTT.